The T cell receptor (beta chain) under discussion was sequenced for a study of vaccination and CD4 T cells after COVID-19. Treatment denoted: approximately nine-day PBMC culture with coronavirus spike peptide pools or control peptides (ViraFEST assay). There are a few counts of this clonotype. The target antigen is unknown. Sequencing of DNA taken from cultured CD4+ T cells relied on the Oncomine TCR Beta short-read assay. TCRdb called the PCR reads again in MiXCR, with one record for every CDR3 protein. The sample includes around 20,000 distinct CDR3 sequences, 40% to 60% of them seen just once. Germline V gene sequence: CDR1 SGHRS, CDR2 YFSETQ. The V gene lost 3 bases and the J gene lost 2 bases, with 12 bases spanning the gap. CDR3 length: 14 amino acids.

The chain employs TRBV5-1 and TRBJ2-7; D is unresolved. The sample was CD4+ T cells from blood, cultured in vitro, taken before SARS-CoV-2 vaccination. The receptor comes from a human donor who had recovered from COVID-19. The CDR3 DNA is TGCGCCAGCAGCTCCACGGCCGGTACCTACGAGCAGTACTTC. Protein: CASSSTAGTYEQYF.